The clone carrying this T cell receptor beta chain was observed at least ten times. V was pared by 5 bases and J by 3 bases, with 11 bases of the junction left unmatched. The CDR3 is 17 residues long. Germline loops: CDR1 SEHNR, CDR2 FQNEAQ (reference sequence). TCRdb recomputed calls from the 5' RACE reads with MiXCR, one row per CDR3 protein. The sample includes roughly 230,000 distinct CDR3 sequences, about 8.9% of them seen just once. The sample belongs to a study of identical twins. These records were also assigned to another study, of yellow fever vaccine responses in identical twins.

The sequence was collected from a woman aged 18-29 years in good health. The sample comprised CD8+ T cells sorted from blood. The chain joins TRBV7-9 to TRBJ2-1, with TRBD2 matching 9 bases. In nucleotides, the CDR3 is TGTGCCAGCAGCCCCCCCTGGGGCGGGGGGGTCTACAATGAGCAGTTCTTC. Amino acid sequence: CASSPPWGGGVYNEQFF. Looking up the rest from reference TRBV7-9 and TRBJ2-1 gives the full variable domain: DTGVSQNPRHKITKRGQNVTFRCDPISEHNRLYWYRQTLGQGPEFLTYFQNEAQLEKSRLLSDRFSAERPKGSFSTLEIQRTEQGDSAMYLCASSPPWGGGVYNEQFFGPGTRLTVL.